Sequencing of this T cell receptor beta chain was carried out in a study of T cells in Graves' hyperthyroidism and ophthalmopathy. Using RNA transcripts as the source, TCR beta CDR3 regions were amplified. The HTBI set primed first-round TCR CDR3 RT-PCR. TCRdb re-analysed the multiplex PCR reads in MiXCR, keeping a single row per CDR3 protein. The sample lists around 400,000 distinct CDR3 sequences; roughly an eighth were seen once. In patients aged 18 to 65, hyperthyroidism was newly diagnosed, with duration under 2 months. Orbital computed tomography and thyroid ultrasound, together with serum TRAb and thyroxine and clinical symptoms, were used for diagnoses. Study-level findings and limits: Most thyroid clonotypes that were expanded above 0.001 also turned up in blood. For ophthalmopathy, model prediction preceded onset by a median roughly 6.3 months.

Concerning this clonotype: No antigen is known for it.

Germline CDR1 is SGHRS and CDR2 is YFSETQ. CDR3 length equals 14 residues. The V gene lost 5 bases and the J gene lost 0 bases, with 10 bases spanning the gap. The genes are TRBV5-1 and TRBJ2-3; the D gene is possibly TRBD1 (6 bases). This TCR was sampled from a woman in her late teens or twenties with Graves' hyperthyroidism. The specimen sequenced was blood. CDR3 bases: TGCGCCAGCAGGGGGGCGTCTAGCACAGATACGCAGTATTTT. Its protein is CASRGASSTDTQYF. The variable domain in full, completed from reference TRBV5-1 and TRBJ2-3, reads KAGVTQTPRYLIKTRGQQVTLSCSPISGHRSVSWYQQTPGQGLQFLFEYFSETQRNKGNFPGRFSGRQFSNSRSEMNVSTLELGDSALYLCASRGASSTDTQYFGPGTRLTVL.